The rows below give T cell receptor beta chains drawn from one sample of a study of cytomegalovirus exposure and HLA in healthy donors. Sequencing was performed with immunoSEQ multiplex PCR; in TCRdb, only in-frame clones are kept and a portion is missing. The data show around 100,000 clones, roughly 70% seen once. Input material: PBMCs. The receptor source for this set is a man aged 40-50 years in good health and CMV-seropositive. Each CDR3 is given with its conserved first and last residue. A D gene is named only where the DNA matches it firmly. The size of a clone is reported for some rows only, either as once, few or many, or as a class for expanded clones.

V gene,D gene,J gene,clone size,CDR3 protein,CDR3 DNA
TRBV7-9,TRBD2,TRBJ2-1,.,CASSLGGREGHEQFF,TGTGCCAGCAGCTTAGGAGGCAGGGAGGGCCATGAGCAGTTCTTC
TRBV6-5,.,TRBJ1-1,.,CASRAGVTEAFF,TGTGCCAGCAGGGCAGGGGTGACTGAAGCTTTCTTT
TRBV4-3,.,TRBJ2-1,.,CASSQGYRSTPDNEQFF,TGCGCCAGCAGCCAAGGCTACCGGAGTACACCGGACAATGAGCAGTTCTTC
TRBV30,TRBD1,TRBJ2-6,few,CAWSGDRYLSGANVLTF,TGTGCCTGGAGTGGGGACAGATATTTATCTGGGGCCAACGTCCTGACTTTC
TRBV19,TRBD1,TRBJ2-6,.,CASPTPPGQGGSGANVLTF,TGTGCCAGTCCCACGCCCCCGGGACAGGGAGGGTCCGGGGCCAACGTCCTGACTTTC
TRBV5-5,TRBD1,TRBJ1-1,.,CASRTGVKAFF,TGTGCCAGCAGAACAGGGGTGAAAGCTTTCTTT
TRBV2,.,TRBJ2-5,.,CASSPTRGGETQYF,TGTGCCAGCAGCCCGACTAGGGGGGGGGAGACCCAGTACTTC
TRBV30,.,TRBJ1-5,.,CAWSPEHSNQPQHF,TGTGCCTGGAGTCCTGAGCATAGCAATCAGCCCCAGCATTTT
TRBV5-1,.,TRBJ1-2,few,CASSQRQVRGDYGYTF,TGCGCCAGCAGCCAAAGACAGGTCCGGGGGGACTATGGCTACACCTTC
TRBV5-4,.,TRBJ2-1,once,CASSPEVAPSYNEQFF,TGTGCCAGCAGCCCCGAAGTAGCGCCCTCCTACAATGAGCAGTTCTTC
TRBV6-5,TRBD2,TRBJ2-2,.,CASSYATSGRAGELFF,TGTGCCAGCAGTTACGCGACTAGCGGGAGAGCCGGGGAGCTGTTTTTT
TRBV28,.,TRBJ1-1,.,CASSLYGGDMNTEAFF,TGTGCCAGCAGTTTATACGGCGGGGATATGAACACTGAAGCTTTCTTT
TRBV2,.,TRBJ1-1,.,CASSDRENTEAFF,TGTGCCAGCAGTGACAGGGAAAACACTGAAGCTTTCTTT
TRBV7-2,TRBD2,TRBJ2-3,.,CASRSGGRIADTQYF,TGTGCCAGCAGGTCGGGAGGCCGCATCGCAGATACGCAGTATTTT
TRBV2,TRBD1,TRBJ1-1,.,CASRQGRGTEAFF,TGTGCCAGTCGACAGGGGCGGGGCACTGAAGCTTTCTTT
TRBV6-6,.,TRBJ1-2,.,CASSQRQNFYGYTF,TGTGCCAGCAGCCAAAGACAGAATTTCTATGGCTACACCTTC
TRBV5-1,TRBD2,TRBJ2-7,.,CASSASGGEYEQYF,TGCGCCAGCAGCGCAAGCGGGGGGGAGTACGAGCAGTACTTC